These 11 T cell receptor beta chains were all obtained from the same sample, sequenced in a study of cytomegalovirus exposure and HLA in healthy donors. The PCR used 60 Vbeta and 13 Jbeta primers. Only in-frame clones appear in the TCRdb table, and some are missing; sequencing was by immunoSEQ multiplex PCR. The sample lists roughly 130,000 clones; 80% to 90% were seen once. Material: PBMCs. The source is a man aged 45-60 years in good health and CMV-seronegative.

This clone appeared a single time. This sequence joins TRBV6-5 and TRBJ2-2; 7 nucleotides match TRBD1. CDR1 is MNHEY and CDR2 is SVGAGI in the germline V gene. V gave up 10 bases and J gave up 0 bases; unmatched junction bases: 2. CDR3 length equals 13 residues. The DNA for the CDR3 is TGTGCCACCGGGACAGCGAACACCGGGGAGCTGTTTTTT. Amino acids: CATGTANTGELFF.

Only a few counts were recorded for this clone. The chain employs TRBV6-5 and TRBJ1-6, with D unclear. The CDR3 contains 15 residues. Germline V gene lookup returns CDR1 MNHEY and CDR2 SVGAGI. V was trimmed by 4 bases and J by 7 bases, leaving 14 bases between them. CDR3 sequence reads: CASSLAGKENSPLHF. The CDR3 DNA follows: TGTGCCAGCAGTTTAGCCGGGAAGGAAAATTCACCCCTCCACTTT.

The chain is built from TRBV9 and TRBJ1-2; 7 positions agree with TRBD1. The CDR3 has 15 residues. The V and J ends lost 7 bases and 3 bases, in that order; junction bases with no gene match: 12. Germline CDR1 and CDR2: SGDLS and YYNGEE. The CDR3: CASADAPGGYYGYTF. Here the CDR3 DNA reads TGTGCCAGCGCCGATGCCCCAGGGGGTTACTATGGCTACACCTTC.

The CDR3 coding sequence is TGTGCCAGCAGCGTAGTCGGCGGAAACACTGAAGCTTTCTTT. The encoded protein is CASSVVGGNTEAFF. The chain combines TRBV9 with TRBJ1-1; D call uncertain. V was cut by 0 bases and J by 2 bases, with 8 bases left in between. Per the germline V gene, CDR1 is SGDLS and CDR2 is YYNGEE. This CDR3 has 14 amino acids. Using reference TRBV9 and TRBJ1-1 for the parts outside the CDR3, the full variable domain is DSGVTQTPKHLITATGQRVTLRCSPRSGDLSVYWYQQSLDQGLQFLIQYYNGEERAKGNILERFSAQQFPDLHSELNLSSLELGDSALYFCASSVVGGNTEAFFGQGTRLTVV.

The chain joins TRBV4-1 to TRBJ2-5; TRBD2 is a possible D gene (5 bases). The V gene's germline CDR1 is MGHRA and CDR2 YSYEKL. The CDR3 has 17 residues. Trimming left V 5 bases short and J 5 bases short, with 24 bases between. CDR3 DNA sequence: TGCGCCAGCAGCTTCCAAGGAAGGCCGAGGGTGGGGGAGACCCAGTACTTC. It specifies CASSFQGRPRVGETQYF.

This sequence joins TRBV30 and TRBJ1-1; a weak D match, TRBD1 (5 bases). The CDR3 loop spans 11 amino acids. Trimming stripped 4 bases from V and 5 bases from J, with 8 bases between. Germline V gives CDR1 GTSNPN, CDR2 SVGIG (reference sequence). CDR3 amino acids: CAWTDRTEAFF. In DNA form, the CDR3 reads TGTGCCTGGACTGACAGAACTGAAGCTTTCTTT.

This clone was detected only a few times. This CDR3 is CAWSGSTYNEQFF. The DNA of the CDR3 is TGTGCCTGGAGCGGGTCTACCTACAATGAGCAGTTCTTC. The chain recombines TRBV30 with TRBJ2-1; D is unresolved. The V and J ends lost 3 bases and 2 bases respectively, with 8 bases between them. This CDR3 has 13 amino acids. Germline V lookup: CDR1 GTSNPN, CDR2 SVGIG (reference sequence).

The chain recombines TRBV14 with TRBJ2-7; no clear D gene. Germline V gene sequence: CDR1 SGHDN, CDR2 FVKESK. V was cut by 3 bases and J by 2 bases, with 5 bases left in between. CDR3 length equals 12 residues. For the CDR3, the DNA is TGTGCCAGCAGCCATGTCACCTACGAGCAGTACTTC. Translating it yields CASSHVTYEQYF.

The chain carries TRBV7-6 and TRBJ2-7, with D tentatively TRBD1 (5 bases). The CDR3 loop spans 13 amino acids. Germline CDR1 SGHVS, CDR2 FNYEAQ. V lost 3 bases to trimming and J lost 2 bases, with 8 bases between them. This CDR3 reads CASSLSGTYEQYF. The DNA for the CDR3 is TGTGCCAGCAGCTTGTCAGGGACCTACGAGCAGTACTTC.

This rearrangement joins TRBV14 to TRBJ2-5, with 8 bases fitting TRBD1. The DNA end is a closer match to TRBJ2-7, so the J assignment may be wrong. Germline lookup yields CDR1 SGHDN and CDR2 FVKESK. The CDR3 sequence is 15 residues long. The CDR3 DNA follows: TGTGCCAGCAGCAATCCGGGGGACAGGCTCTACGAGCAGTACTTC. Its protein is CASSNPGDRLYEQYF.

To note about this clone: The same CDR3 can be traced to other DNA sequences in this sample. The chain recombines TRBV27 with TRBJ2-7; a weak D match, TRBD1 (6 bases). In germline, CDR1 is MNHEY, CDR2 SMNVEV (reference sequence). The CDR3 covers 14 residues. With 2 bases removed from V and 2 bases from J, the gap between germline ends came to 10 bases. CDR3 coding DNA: TGTGCCAGCAGTTTACAGGGGCCCGCCTACGAGCAGTACTTC. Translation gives CASSLQGPAYEQYF.